Described below is a single T cell receptor beta chain sequence and its context. The antigen remains unidentified. Looked up from germline, CDR1 is SQVTM and CDR2 is ANQGSEA. The CDR3 spans 13 residues. The junction had 4 bases not matched to a gene; V was cut back by 0 bases and J by 6 bases. One entry per CDR3 protein, called by TCRdb with MiXCR from the 5' RACE reads. The table has about 350,000 distinct CDR3 sequences, 28% seen once. The source of the sample is a study of T-cell memory formation after mild COVID-19. Study-level points and caveats: Clones which contracted sat mainly in CM and EM if CD4+, and in EMRA if CD8+.

The source of this sequence is an adult woman who had mild COVID-19 (a few samples of this study predate the infection). Cell type and time point are not known. This chain links TRBV29-1 with TRBJ1-2; 7 nucleotides line up with TRBD1. The sequenced material came from PBMCs or a T cell subset sorted from them (not recorded which). CDR3 protein: CSVEEWQGDGYTF. In nucleotides, the CDR3 is TGCAGCGTTGAAGAATGGCAGGGGGATGGCTACACCTTC. Together with reference TRBV29-1 and TRBJ1-2, the CDR3 gives the full variable domain: SAVISQKPSRDICQRGTSLTIQCQVDSQVTMMFWYRQQPGQSLTLIATANQGSEATYESGFVIDKFPISRPNLTFSTLTVSNMSPEDSSIYLCSVEEWQGDGYTFGSGTRLTVV.